This T cell receptor beta chain was profiled in a study of a mutant IDH1 vaccine in newly diagnosed glioma. The time point: week 5, during vaccination. In the vaccine, a single dose held 300 ug of the mutant IDH1 20-mer peptide, along with topical imiquimod. This clone was seen a single time. Its antigen is as yet unknown. Data came from immunoSEQ multiplex PCR; TCRdb stores just in-frame clones and leaves some out. The data contain 70,000 to 100,000 clones, about 91% of them singletons. Specimen: PBMCs, collected from a glioma patient whose treatment included an IDH1 peptide vaccine. The receptor was derived from a woman in her 50s with glioma.

The DNA of the CDR3 is TGTGCCAGTAGTACCATGGGCGGCTCTGGAAACACCATATATTTT. Translating gives CASSTMGGSGNTIYF. The chain employs TRBV19 and TRBJ1-3; D gene unclear. With 4 bases removed from V and 0 bases from J, the gap between germline ends came to 10 bases. From germline, CDR1 is LNHDA and CDR2 SQIVND (reference sequence). CDR3 length: 15 amino acids.